A single sample is the source of the 8 T cell receptor beta chains below, sequenced in a study of control samples from healthy donors and cancer patients. Sequencing used immunoSEQ multiplex PCR; TCRdb keeps in-frame clones, though not all of them. This sample has roughly 95,000 clones, with over 85% found just once. Sequenced: blood. These receptors all stem from a human donor in good health. The donor label of this sample is uncertain.

The V and J genes are TRBV12-3 or TRBV12-4 and TRBJ1-1; the match to TRBD1 covers 7 bases. The CDR3 covers 12 residues. J was trimmed by 10 bases and V by 3 bases; bases with no gene match: 5. In DNA, the CDR3 is TGTGCCAGCAGTTTGAGGGGGCGGAGAGCTTTCTTT. It encodes CASSLRGRRAFF.

The chain joins TRBV6-1 to TRBJ2-5; D is perhaps TRBD2 (5 bases). Trimming removed 2 bases at V and 4 bases at J, with 14 bases between. This CDR3 is built from 15 residues. Germline lookup yields CDR1 MNHNS and CDR2 SASEGT. CDR3 bases: TGTGCCAGCAGTGAAAGTTGGGGAGTGGGAGAGACCCAGTACTTC. Encoded protein: CASSESWGVGETQYF.

The chain uses TRBV19 and TRBJ1-6, with 10 bases matching TRBD1. J gave up 6 bases and V 6 bases, and 5 bases lay outside the gene matches. The germline CDR1 and CDR2 sequences are LNHDA and SQIVND (reference sequence). The CDR3 runs to 15 residues. This CDR3 reads CASRNRDRGNSPLHF. In nucleotides, the CDR3 is TGTGCCAGTAGGAACCGGGACAGGGGTAATTCACCCCTCCACTTT. Filled out from reference TRBV19 and TRBJ1-6, the complete variable domain reads DGGITQSPKYLFRKEGQNVTLSCEQNLNHDAMYWYRQDPGQGLRLIYYSQIVNDFQKGDIAEGYSVSREKKESFPLTVTSAQKNPTAFYLCASRNRDRGNSPLHFGNGTRLTVT.

For the CDR3, the DNA is TGCAGAGCTACCTCGGGACAGGGGTTCAATGAGCAGTTCTTC. As protein: CRATSGQGFNEQFF. This chain links TRBV29-1 with TRBJ2-1; 10 bases map to TRBD1. This CDR3 spans 14 amino acids. Germline loops: CDR1 SQVTM, CDR2 ANQGSEA.

This chain joins TRBV5-6 and TRBJ1-2, with D possibly matching TRBD1 (6 bases). Germline CDR1 reads SGHDT; CDR2 reads YYEEEE. This CDR3 has 16 residues. V was shortened by 0 bases and J by 4 bases, with 16 bases between the two germline ends. CDR3 sequence reads: CASSLEGPTGPYGYTF. CDR3 nucleotide sequence: TGTGCCAGCAGCTTGGAAGGCCCGACAGGACCCTATGGCTACACCTTC.

The rearrangement links TRBV14 to TRBJ2-2; TRBD1 might be the D (7 bases). Trimming removed 8 bases from V and 3 bases from J, with 22 bases in between. The CDR3 totals 17 residues. Per the germline V gene, CDR1 is SGHDN and CDR2 is FVKESK. The CDR3 loop is CASLSWRGHTDTGELFF. In DNA form, the CDR3 reads TGTGCCAGCCTATCTTGGAGGGGGCACACCGACACCGGGGAGCTGTTTTTT.

The rearrangement joins TRBV10-2 to TRBJ2-7; 7 bases map to TRBD1. V gave up 5 bases and J gave up 3 bases; unmatched junction bases: 4. The V gene's germline CDR1 is WSHSY and CDR2 SAAADI. The CDR3 loop spans 13 amino acids. The CDR3 protein is CASSSDRDYEQYV. CDR3 DNA sequence: TGCGCCAGCAGTTCCGACAGGGACTACGAGCAGTACGTC.

The chain is built from TRBV7-3 and TRBJ2-5, with D tentatively TRBD1 (6 bases). There are 14 residues in the CDR3. Between the trimmed V and J ends, which lost 5 bases and 5 bases, there was a span of 15 bases. CDR1 is SGHTA and CDR2 is FQGTGA in the germline V gene. The CDR3 region has the DNA TGTGCCAGCAGCCCGACAGGTCCCGGTGAGACCCAGTACTTC. Residues: CASSPTGPGETQYF.